A selection of T cell receptor beta chains follows, all from one sample in a study of shared clonotypes between healthy human individuals. This table comes from immunoSEQ multiplex PCR, and its TCRdb copy is limited to in-frame clones, with some not included. This table has 2.3 million or so clones, over 90% appearing once. The source material was naive CD4+ T cells from PBMCs. The receptors come from a man younger than 30 in good health. Some clones in this sample may be carry-over from other donors' samples. CDR3s include the opening cysteine and the closing phenylalanine or tryptophan. The order of the fields is CDR3 DNA, CDR3 protein, clone size, D gene, V gene, J gene. The D gene is left open where the match is weak. Only part of the rows carry a size: once, few, many, or a class if the clone is expanded.

cdr3_nt: TGTGCCAGCAGTCTCCCGGGACATCCCAATCAGCCCCAGCATTTT; cdr3_aa: CASSLPGHPNQPQHF; clone_size: NA; d_call: NA; v_call: TRBV28; j_call: TRBJ1-5
cdr3_nt: TGTGCCATCAGACAGGGGGTCACCGGGGAGCTGTTTTTT; cdr3_aa: CAIRQGVTGELFF; clone_size: once; d_call: TRBD1; v_call: TRBV10-3; j_call: TRBJ2-2
cdr3_nt: TGTGCCAGCAGCTTAAAGGGAGGCACAGATACGCAGTATTTT; cdr3_aa: CASSLKGGTDTQYF; clone_size: once; d_call: NA; v_call: TRBV5-4; j_call: TRBJ2-3
cdr3_nt: TGTGCCAGTAGTAACAGCTTCCCCACAGATACGCAGTATTTT; cdr3_aa: CASSNSFPTDTQYF; clone_size: NA; d_call: NA; v_call: TRBV19; j_call: TRBJ2-3
cdr3_nt: TGTGCCAGCTCCTACCCGTTGGGACAGCTCTATGGCTACACCTTC; cdr3_aa: CASSYPLGQLYGYTF; clone_size: once; d_call: TRBD1; v_call: TRBV28; j_call: TRBJ1-2
cdr3_nt: TGTGCCAGCCTGGCGGCGAACACCGGGGAGCTGTTTTTT; cdr3_aa: CASLAANTGELFF; clone_size: NA; d_call: NA; v_call: TRBV6-1; j_call: TRBJ2-2
cdr3_nt: TGTGCCAGCAGCTTAGCGATACTGAACACTGAAGCTTTCTTT; cdr3_aa: CASSLAILNTEAFF; clone_size: NA; d_call: NA; v_call: TRBV7-9; j_call: TRBJ1-1
cdr3_nt: TGTGCCAGCCGGTTACAAGGCGAGGGGCCCGTGGCTTTCTTT; cdr3_aa: CASRLQGEGPVAFF; clone_size: NA; d_call: NA; v_call: TRBV5-4; j_call: TRBJ1-1
cdr3_nt: TGTGCCAGCAGCTTAGGTCAGATCAACACCGGGGAGCTGTTTTTT; cdr3_aa: CASSLGQINTGELFF; clone_size: NA; d_call: NA; v_call: TRBV7-8; j_call: TRBJ2-2
cdr3_nt: TGTGCCAGCAGCTTAGGTGGTAGGCTTGGCACAGATACGCAGTATTTT; cdr3_aa: CASSLGGRLGTDTQYF; clone_size: NA; d_call: NA; v_call: TRBV7-9; j_call: TRBJ2-3
cdr3_nt: TGTGCCAGCAGCTTACTCGGCCGTCAGGGGCCAAATAACTATGGCTACACCTTC; cdr3_aa: CASSLLGRQGPNNYGYTF; clone_size: once; d_call: NA; v_call: TRBV7-9; j_call: TRBJ1-2
cdr3_nt: TGTGCCAGCAGTGAAGGACTAGCTGGTTTCGGTGAGCAGTTCTTC; cdr3_aa: CASSEGLAGFGEQFF; clone_size: NA; d_call: TRBD2; v_call: TRBV6-1; j_call: TRBJ2-1
cdr3_nt: TGTGCCAGCAGTGAAACTTGGGGGTATGGCTACACCTTC; cdr3_aa: CASSETWGYGYTF; clone_size: NA; d_call: NA; v_call: TRBV6-1; j_call: TRBJ1-2
cdr3_nt: TGTGCCAGCAGGGGGACCTCTCGGCACGAGCAGTACTTC; cdr3_aa: CASRGTSRHEQYF; clone_size: NA; d_call: NA; v_call: TRBV27; j_call: TRBJ2-7
cdr3_nt: TGCGCCAGCAGCTTGTCCAGAATGAACACTGAAGCTTTCTTT; cdr3_aa: CASSLSRMNTEAFF; clone_size: NA; d_call: NA; v_call: TRBV5-1; j_call: TRBJ1-1
cdr3_nt: TGTGCCAGCAGTAAATCCGGTTCGAAGGGAAACACCATATATTTT; cdr3_aa: CASSKSGSKGNTIYF; clone_size: NA; d_call: NA; v_call: TRBV28; j_call: TRBJ1-3
cdr3_nt: TGCGCCAGCAGCTCCGGACTAGCGGGACCGTCCGGGGAGACCCAGTACTTC; cdr3_aa: CASSSGLAGPSGETQYF; clone_size: NA; d_call: TRBD2; v_call: TRBV5-1; j_call: TRBJ2-5
cdr3_nt: TGTGCCAGCAGTTTTGGAGCTTCTAGCACAGATACGCAGTATTTT; cdr3_aa: CASSFGASSTDTQYF; clone_size: NA; d_call: NA; v_call: TRBV5-4; j_call: TRBJ2-3
cdr3_nt: TGTGCCAGCAGCTCCTCTTGGGTGGCGGGCACAGATACGCAGTATTTT; cdr3_aa: CASSSSWVAGTDTQYF; clone_size: NA; d_call: NA; v_call: TRBV5-6; j_call: TRBJ2-3
cdr3_nt: TGTGCCAGCAGTTTAGCGGGTCCACCCCTCCACTTT; cdr3_aa: CASSLAGPPLHF; clone_size: NA; d_call: NA; v_call: TRBV28; j_call: TRBJ1-6
cdr3_nt: TGTGCCAGCAGCTCCGACAGGTCCCCGAGCTCCTATAATTCACCCCTCCACTTT; cdr3_aa: CASSSDRSPSSYNSPLHF; clone_size: NA; d_call: NA; v_call: TRBV7-9; j_call: TRBJ1-6
cdr3_nt: TGCGCCAGCAGCTTGGCACCCGGGAACACTGAAGCTTTCTTT; cdr3_aa: CASSLAPGNTEAFF; clone_size: NA; d_call: NA; v_call: TRBV5-1; j_call: TRBJ1-1
cdr3_nt: TGTGCCTGGATGGCGAGAGCCACAGATACGCAGTATTTT; cdr3_aa: CAWMARATDTQYF; clone_size: NA; d_call: NA; v_call: TRBV30; j_call: TRBJ2-3
cdr3_nt: TGTGCCAGCAGTTACACGCTAGCGGCGGGCTACAATGAGCAGTTCTTC; cdr3_aa: CASSYTLAAGYNEQFF; clone_size: NA; d_call: TRBD2; v_call: TRBV6-5; j_call: TRBJ2-1
cdr3_nt: TGTGCCAGCACCACAGGGGGTAGTCAGCCCCAGCATTTT; cdr3_aa: CASTTGGSQPQHF; clone_size: NA; d_call: TRBD1; v_call: TRBV28; j_call: TRBJ1-5
cdr3_nt: TGTGCCAGCAGCCAAATGACAGGGGAGTACACCGGGGAGCTGTTTTTT; cdr3_aa: CASSQMTGEYTGELFF; clone_size: NA; d_call: TRBD1; v_call: TRBV14; j_call: TRBJ2-2
cdr3_nt: TGTGCCAGCAGCTTAGTCCCAGCGGGAGATCCACGGTACAATGAGCAGTTCTTC; cdr3_aa: CASSLVPAGDPRYNEQFF; clone_size: once; d_call: TRBD2; v_call: TRBV11-1; j_call: TRBJ2-1
cdr3_nt: TGTGCCATCAGTGACCTCGTCGGACAGGCCAGTCAGTATGGGGCCAACGTCCTGACTTTC; cdr3_aa: CAISDLVGQASQYGANVLTF; clone_size: NA; d_call: TRBD1; v_call: TRBV10-3; j_call: TRBJ2-6
cdr3_nt: TGTGCCAGCAGCCCGGGGACTACCGGTGGCTACACCTTC; cdr3_aa: CASSPGTTGGYTF; clone_size: NA; d_call: NA; v_call: TRBV7-6; j_call: TRBJ1-2
cdr3_nt: TGTGCCAGCAGTTTAGGAGGCAGGAGCTCCTACGAGCAGTACTTC; cdr3_aa: CASSLGGRSSYEQYF; clone_size: NA; d_call: NA; v_call: TRBV28; j_call: TRBJ2-7
cdr3_nt: TGTGCCAGCAGCTCCTTCTACGAGCAGTACTTC; cdr3_aa: CASSSFYEQYF; clone_size: NA; d_call: NA; v_call: TRBV7-9; j_call: TRBJ2-7
cdr3_nt: TGTGCCACCAGCAGAGACAGGGCTACTGGAAACACCATATATTTT; cdr3_aa: CATSRDRATGNTIYF; clone_size: NA; d_call: NA; v_call: TRBV15; j_call: TRBJ1-3